Reported below is one TCR beta chain. Antigen unknown. The germline V gene has CDR1 SGHDT and CDR2 YYEEEE. This CDR3 comprises 16 residues. The V end lost 0 bases, the J end lost 1 base, and 13 bases lay between the germline ends. The sample originates from a study of radiation and T cells in renal cell carcinoma. Study-wide context: Nephrectomy followed 15 Gy stereotactic body radiation by 4 weeks. Overall study results and limits: Without pretreatment biopsies, baseline tumor clonotype presence was undetermined.

Sequenced by immunoSEQ multiplex PCR; TCRdb stores in-frame clones only, minus some. The sample records 130,000 or so clones, approximately 90% being singletons. Time point: baseline pretreatment blood. The treatment was: 15 Gy SBRT to primary tumor, nephrectomy 4 weeks later. The clonotype originates from a woman between 50 and 59 years old with renal cell carcinoma. V usage is TRBV5-6 and J usage is TRBJ1-1; D remains ambiguous. Sample: blood, taken from a patient whose treatment included radiotherapy and nephrectomy. The CDR3 region is CASSLVALSGNTEAFF. In nucleotides, the CDR3 is TGTGCCAGCAGCTTGGTAGCCCTATCGGGGAACACTGAAGCTTTCTTT.